This TCR beta chain was obtained from a study of T-cell memory formation after mild COVID-19. Study details: Clusters were largely donor specific.

Using its own MiXCR run on the 5' RACE reads, TCRdb lists one record per CDR3 protein. In the table there are over 70,000 distinct CDR3 sequences, 10% to 15% of which are singletons. About this clonotype: Its antigen remains unidentified.

Whole-study findings and limits: Pre-infection memory already had some responding clones, implying cross-reactive memory joined.

The receptor's source is an adult woman who had mild COVID-19 (a few samples of this study predate the infection). Cell type and time point are not known. Sample: PBMCs or a T cell subset sorted from them (not recorded which).

CDR3 bases: TGTGCCAGCAGCTTATCCCGTGGGGGTTGGTCGGAAGCTTTCTTT. Translating it yields CASSLSRGGWSEAFF. The V gene is TRBV7-6, the J gene TRBJ1-1, with D possibly being TRBD1 (5 bases). The germline V gene has CDR1 SGHVS and CDR2 FNYEAQ. Trimming pared 2 bases from V and 8 bases from J, leaving 18 bases between. The CDR3 covers 15 residues. The entire variable domain, with the rest obtained from reference TRBV7-6 and TRBJ1-1, is as follows: GAGVSQSPRYKVTKRGQDVALRCDPISGHVSLYWYRQALGQGPEFLTYFNYEAQQDKSGLPNDRFSAERPEGSISTLTIQRTEQRDSAMYRCASSLSRGGWSEAFFGQGTRLTVV.